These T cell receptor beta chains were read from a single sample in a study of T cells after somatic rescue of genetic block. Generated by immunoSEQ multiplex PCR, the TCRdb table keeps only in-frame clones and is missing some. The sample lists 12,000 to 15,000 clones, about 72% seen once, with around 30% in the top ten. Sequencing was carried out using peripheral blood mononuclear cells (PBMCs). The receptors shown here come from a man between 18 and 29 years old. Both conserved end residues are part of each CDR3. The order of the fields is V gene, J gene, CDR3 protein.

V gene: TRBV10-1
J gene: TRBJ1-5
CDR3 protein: CASSESLYSNQPQHF

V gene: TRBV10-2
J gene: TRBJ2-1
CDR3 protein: CASSSRGLAEVNEQFF

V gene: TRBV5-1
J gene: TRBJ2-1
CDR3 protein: CASSRVGGYNEQFF

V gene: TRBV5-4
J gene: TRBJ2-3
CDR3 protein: CASSMGQGATPDTQYF

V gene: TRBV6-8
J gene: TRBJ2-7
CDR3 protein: CASSPLGTGRYEQYF

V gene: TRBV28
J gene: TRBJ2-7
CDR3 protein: CASSHRGLPYEQYF

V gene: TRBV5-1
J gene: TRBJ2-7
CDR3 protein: CASTPRKAGGTYEQYF

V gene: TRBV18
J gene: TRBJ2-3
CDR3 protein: CASSPTADTQYF

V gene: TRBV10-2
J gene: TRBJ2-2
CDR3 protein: CASESGGVNTGELFF

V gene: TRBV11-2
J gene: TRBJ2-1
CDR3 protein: CASSSLGGPGNEQFF

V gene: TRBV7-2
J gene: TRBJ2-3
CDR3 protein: CASSSEDTQYF

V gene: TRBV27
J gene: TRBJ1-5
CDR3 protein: CASSPRDRREPQHF

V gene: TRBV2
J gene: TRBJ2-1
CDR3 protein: CASRIAGGVYNEQFF

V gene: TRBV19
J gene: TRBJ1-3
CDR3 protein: CASSHTYSGNTIYF

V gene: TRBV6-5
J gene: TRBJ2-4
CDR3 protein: CASSYSGGNIQYF

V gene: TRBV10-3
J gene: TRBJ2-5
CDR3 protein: CAISLGETQYF

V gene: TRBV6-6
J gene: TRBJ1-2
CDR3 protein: CASSTTGDYGYTF

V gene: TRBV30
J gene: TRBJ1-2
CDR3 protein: CAWRLETGALLGTF

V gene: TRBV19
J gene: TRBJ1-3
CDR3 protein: CASSTPHWAGSGNTIYF

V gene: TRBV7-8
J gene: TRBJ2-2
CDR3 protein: CASSLALLGGTGELFF

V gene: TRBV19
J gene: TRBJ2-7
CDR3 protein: CASSIWDRAKDEQYF

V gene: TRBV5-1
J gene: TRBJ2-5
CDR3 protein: CASSRTGQRQETQYF

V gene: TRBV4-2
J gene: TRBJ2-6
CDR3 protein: CASSRPGTGTGANVLTF

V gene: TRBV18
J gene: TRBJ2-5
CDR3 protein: CASSPPSRETQYF

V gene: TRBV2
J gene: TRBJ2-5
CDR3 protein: CASSYASGNQETQYF

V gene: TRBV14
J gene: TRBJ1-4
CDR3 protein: CASSLTEPNEKLFF

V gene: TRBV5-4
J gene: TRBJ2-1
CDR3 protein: CASSLSGSAYNEQFF

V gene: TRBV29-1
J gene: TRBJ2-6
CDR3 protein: CSVAGDSLPSGANVLTF

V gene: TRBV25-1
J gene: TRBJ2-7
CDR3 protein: CASSLGGRANEQYF

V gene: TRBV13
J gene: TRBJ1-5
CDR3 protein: CASSRTPINQPQHF

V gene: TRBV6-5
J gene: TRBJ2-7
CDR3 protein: CASSRTLDSISYF

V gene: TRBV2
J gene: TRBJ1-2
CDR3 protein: CASWEGAGYGYTF

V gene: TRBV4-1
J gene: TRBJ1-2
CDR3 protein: CASRRGANYGYTF

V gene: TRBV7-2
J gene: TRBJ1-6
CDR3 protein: CASSLTGNSPLHF

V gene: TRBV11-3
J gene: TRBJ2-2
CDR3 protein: CASSLGGSETGELFF

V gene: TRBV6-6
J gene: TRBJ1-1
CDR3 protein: CASSYSKSAGGDEAFF

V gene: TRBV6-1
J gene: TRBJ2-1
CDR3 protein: CASSFMVVLGEQFF

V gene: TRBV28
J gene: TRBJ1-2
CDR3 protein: CASSADRGHGYTF

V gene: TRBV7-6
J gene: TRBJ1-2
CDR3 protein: CASSPVLRTGHGYTF

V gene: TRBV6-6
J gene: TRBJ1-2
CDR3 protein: CASSYAGEGGDGYTF

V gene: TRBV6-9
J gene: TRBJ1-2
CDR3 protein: CASSSVPYGYTF

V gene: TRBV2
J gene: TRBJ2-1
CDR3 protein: CASSDYREVEQFF

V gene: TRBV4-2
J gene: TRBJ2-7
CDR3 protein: CASSPHGGSSYEQYF

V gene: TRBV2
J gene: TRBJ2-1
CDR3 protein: CASKREENPDPQFF

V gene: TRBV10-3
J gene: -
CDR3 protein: CATRTPPYEQYF

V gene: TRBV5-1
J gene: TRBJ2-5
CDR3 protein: CASRAGRDQETQYF

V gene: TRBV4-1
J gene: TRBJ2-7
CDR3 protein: CASSQASAGALYEQYF